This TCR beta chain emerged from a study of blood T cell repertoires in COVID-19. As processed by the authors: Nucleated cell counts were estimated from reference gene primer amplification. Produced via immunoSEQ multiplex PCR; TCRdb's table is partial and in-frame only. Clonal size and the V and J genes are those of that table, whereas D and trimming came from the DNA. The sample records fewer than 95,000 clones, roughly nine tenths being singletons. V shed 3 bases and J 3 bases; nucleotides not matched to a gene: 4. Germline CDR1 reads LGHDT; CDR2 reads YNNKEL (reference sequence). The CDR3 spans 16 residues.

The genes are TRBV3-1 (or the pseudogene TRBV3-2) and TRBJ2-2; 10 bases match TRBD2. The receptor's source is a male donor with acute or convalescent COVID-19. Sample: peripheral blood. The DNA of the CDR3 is TGTGCCAGCAGCCACTTAGCGGGGGGCGACACCGGGGAGCTGTTTTTT. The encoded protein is CASSHLAGGDTGELFF.